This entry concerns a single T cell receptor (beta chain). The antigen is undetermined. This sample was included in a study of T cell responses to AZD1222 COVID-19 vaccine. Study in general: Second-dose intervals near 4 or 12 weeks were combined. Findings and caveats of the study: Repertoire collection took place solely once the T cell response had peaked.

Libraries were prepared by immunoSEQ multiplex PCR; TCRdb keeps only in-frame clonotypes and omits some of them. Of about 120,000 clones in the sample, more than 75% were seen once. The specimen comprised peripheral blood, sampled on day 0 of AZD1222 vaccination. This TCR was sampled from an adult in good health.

The DNA for the CDR3 is TGTGCCAGCAGCCAACCGACAAGATTCAGGGAGCAGTACTTC. Amino acid sequence: CASSQPTRFREQYF. This chain links TRBV3-1 (or the pseudogene TRBV3-2) with TRBJ2-7; D not certain. Trimming shortened V by 2 bases and J by 7 bases, and 15 bases separated the two germline ends. Germline V gene data show CDR1 as LGHDT and CDR2 as YNNKEL (reference sequence). The CDR3 is 14 amino acids.